This T cell receptor beta chain was documented in a study of OX40 agonist ivuxolimab in advanced cancers. This clone came up once. Germline loops: CDR1 SGHTA, CDR2 FQGNSA. With V trimmed by 3 bases and J by 3 bases, 5 bases remained unmatched. This CDR3 region has 15 residues. Here immunoSEQ multiplex PCR was the method, and the copy in TCRdb shows in-frame clones only, minus some. The profile shows more than 65,000 clones, approximately 81% of them singletons. Sequences were derived from CD4+ or CD8+ T cells sorted from blood, sampled in a trial of the OX40 agonist ivuxolimab. V gene TRBV7-2 combines with J gene TRBJ2-7, with TRBD1 matching over 10 bases. The origin of this receptor is an adult with an advanced solid tumor such as melanoma, head and neck, liver or kidney cancer. The CDR3 sequence: CASSFGTGASYEQYF. The CDR3 region has the DNA TGTGCCAGCAGCTTTGGGACAGGGGCCAGCTACGAGCAGTACTTC.